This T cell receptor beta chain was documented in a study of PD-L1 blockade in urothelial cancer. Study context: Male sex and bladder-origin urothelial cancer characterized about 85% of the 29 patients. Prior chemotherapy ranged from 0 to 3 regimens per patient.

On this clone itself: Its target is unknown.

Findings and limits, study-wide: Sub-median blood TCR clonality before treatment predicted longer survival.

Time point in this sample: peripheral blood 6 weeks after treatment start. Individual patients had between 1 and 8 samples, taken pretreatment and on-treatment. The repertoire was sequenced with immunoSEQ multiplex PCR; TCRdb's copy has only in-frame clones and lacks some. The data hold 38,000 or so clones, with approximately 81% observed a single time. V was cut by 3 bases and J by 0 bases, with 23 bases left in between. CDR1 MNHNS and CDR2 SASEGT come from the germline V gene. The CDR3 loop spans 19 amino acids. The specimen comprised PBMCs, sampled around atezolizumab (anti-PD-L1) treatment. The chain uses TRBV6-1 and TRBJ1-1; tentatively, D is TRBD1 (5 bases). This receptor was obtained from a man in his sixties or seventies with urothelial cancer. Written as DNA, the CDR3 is TGTGCCAGCAGTGATATTTCTGTAGGGGCTACCACTTTGAACACTGAAGCTTTCTTT. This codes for CASSDISVGATTLNTEAFF.